The rows below give T cell receptor beta chains drawn from one sample of a study of T cell repertoires in cytomegalovirus infection. One entry per CDR3 protein, called by TCRdb with MiXCR from the reads. Of 150,000 to 200,000 distinct CDR3 sequences listed, 8.5% to 10% are singletons. The sequenced sample was PBMCs. The source of these receptors is a human donor in good health (CMV status not recorded). Some clones in this sample may be carry-over from other donors' samples. The CDR3 runs from the conserved cysteine through the conserved F or W. D genes are given only for firm matches. Clone size is shown for a subset of rows, as once, few, many or a class of expanded clone.

>TRBV7-8|TRBJ2-1|many|TRBD2
CASNAGLAVETYNEQFF
TGTGCCAGCAACGCAGGACTAGCGGTTGAGACCTACAATGAGCAGTTCTTC
>TRBV14|TRBJ1-6|.|TRBD1
CASSRGQGLGSPLHF
TGTGCCAGCAGCCGCGGACAGGGACTGGGTTCACCCCTCCACTTT
>TRBV28|TRBJ2-7|many|.
CASSRPGPYEQYF
TGTGCCAGCAGTCGACCTGGACCGTACGAGCAGTACTTC
>TRBV29-1|TRBJ2-7|.|.
CSVLQSEQYF
TGCAGCGTTTTACAAAGCGAGCAGTACTTC
>TRBV30|TRBJ1-5|.|.
CAWSVGKYQPQHF
TGTGCCTGGAGTGTTGGGAAGTATCAGCCCCAGCATTTT
>TRBV6-1|TRBJ2-1|.|TRBD2
CASSESGGAGNEQFF
TGTGCCAGCAGTGAAAGCGGGGGGGCCGGGAATGAGCAGTTCTTC
>TRBV7-2|TRBJ1-1|many|.
CASSLVGGLNTEAFF
TGTGCCAGCAGCTTAGTTGGGGGCCTGAACACTGAAGCTTTCTTT
>TRBV7-9|TRBJ1-1|many|TRBD1
CASSTQTGPASDTEAFF
TGTGCCAGCAGCACCCAGACAGGGCCCGCTTCGGACACTGAAGCTTTCTTT
>TRBV24-1|TRBJ2-1|.|.
CATSDSLTRREYNEQFF
TGTGCCACCAGTGATTCGTTGACTCGACGAGAATACAATGAGCAGTTCTTC
>TRBV2|TRBJ1-5|.|.
CASRDSGGGTNQPQHF
TGTGCCAGCAGGGACAGCGGCGGAGGTACGAATCAGCCCCAGCATTTT
>TRBV19|TRBJ1-5|many|.
CASSPMGDNQPQHF
TGTGCCAGTAGCCCTATGGGGGACAATCAGCCCCAGCATTTT
>TRBV5-4|TRBJ2-2|many|.
CASSLGAGSTGELFF
TGTGCCAGCAGCTTGGGGGCGGGGTCCACCGGGGAGCTGTTTTTT
>TRBV20-1|TRBJ1-1|.|.
CSARGAGNTEAFF
TGCAGTGCTAGAGGGGCCGGGAACACTGAAGCTTTCTTT
>TRBV20-1|TRBJ1-3|few|.
CSAWTVTGNTIYF
TGCAGTGCTTGGACAGTCACGGGAAACACCATATATTTT
>TRBV25-1|TRBJ2-1|.|TRBD2
CASSELGGRASEQFF
TGTGCCAGCAGTGAATTGGGAGGGAGGGCATCTGAGCAGTTCTTC
>TRBV5-6|TRBJ2-7|many|TRBD2
CASSSGLAGGNSYEQYF
TGTGCCAGCAGCTCGGGACTAGCGGGAGGTAACTCCTACGAGCAGTACTTC
>TRBV6-2/TRBV6-3|TRBJ1-1|few|.
CASKRNTEAFF
TGTGCCAGCAAGAGGAACACTGAAGCTTTCTTT
>TRBV7-2|TRBJ2-3|many|TRBD2
CASSLSGGDTQYF
TGTGCCAGCAGCTTGAGCGGGGGAGATACGCAGTATTTT
>TRBV29-1|TRBJ2-7|many|TRBD1
CSVGMGTGGAGAYEQYF
TGCAGCGTTGGAATGGGGACAGGGGGCGCTGGGGCCTACGAGCAGTACTTC
>TRBV29-1|TRBJ2-5|once|TRBD1
CSGDTGTVSQYF
TGCAGCGGAGACACCGGGACAGTAAGCCAGTACTTC
>TRBV7-8|TRBJ2-7|many|.
CASSADGVSYEQYF
TGTGCCAGCAGCGCGGACGGAGTTTCCTACGAGCAGTACTTC
>TRBV7-2|TRBJ1-2|.|.
CASSLKGSYGYTF
TGTGCCAGCAGCTTAAAAGGCAGCTATGGCTACACCTTC
>TRBV24-1|TRBJ1-1|.|.
CATSEGQRNTEAFF
TGTGCCACCAGCGAAGGACAGAGAAACACTGAAGCTTTCTTT
>TRBV2|TRBJ1-2|many|TRBD1
CASSDIQGAEGYTF
TGTGCCAGCAGTGACATACAGGGGGCAGAAGGCTACACCTTC
>TRBV10-1|TRBJ2-3|many|.
CASNKLATDTQYF
TGCGCCAGCAACAAGCTAGCCACAGATACGCAGTATTTT
>TRBV20-1|TRBJ1-2|.|TRBD1
CSARRDRDGYTF
TGCAGTGCTCGTCGGGACAGGGATGGCTACACCTTC
>TRBV28|TRBJ2-3|many|.
CASSLSGSRTDTQYF
TGTGCCAGCAGTCTCAGCGGGTCCCGCACAGATACGCAGTATTTT
>TRBV7-8|TRBJ1-1|many|.
CASSQTGYSTEAFF
TGTGCCAGCAGCCAAACAGGGTACAGCACTGAAGCTTTCTTT
>TRBV5-4|TRBJ1-4|few|.
CASSNKLGATNEKLFF
TGTGCCAGCAGCAACAAATTAGGAGCAACTAATGAAAAACTGTTTTTT
>TRBV6-2/TRBV6-3|TRBJ2-2|many|TRBD1
CASTRKGTGNTGELFF
TGTGCCAGCACCAGGAAGGGGACAGGAAACACCGGGGAGCTGTTTTTT
>TRBV11-2|TRBJ2-7|many|TRBD2
CASSLRGSGDSYEQYF
TGTGCCAGCAGCTTAAGAGGTAGCGGGGACTCCTACGAGCAGTACTTC
>TRBV7-6|TRBJ1-2|many|.
CASSRERTVSERYTF
TGTGCCAGCAGCCGGGAGAGGACAGTCTCTGAAAGGTACACCTTC
>TRBV7-2|TRBJ1-2|many|.
CASSLAHGNYGYTF
TGTGCCAGCAGCTTAGCGCACGGGAACTATGGCTACACCTTC
>TRBV7-2|TRBJ1-2|many|.
CASSQGTAANYGYTF
TGTGCCAGCAGCCAAGGAACAGCAGCTAACTATGGCTACACCTTC
>TRBV11-2|TRBJ2-2|few|TRBD1
CASSKMGQGLIGELFF
TGTGCCAGCAGCAAAATGGGACAGGGATTGATCGGGGAGCTGTTTTTT
>TRBV10-3|TRBJ2-7|many|TRBD1
CASTGQGSYEQYF
TGTGCCTCCACGGGACAGGGATCTTACGAGCAGTACTTC
>TRBV29-1|TRBJ1-2|.|TRBD1
CSVEDLDREASNTF
TGCAGCGTTGAAGATCTCGACAGGGAGGCGTCGAACACCTTC
>TRBV6-2/TRBV6-3|TRBJ2-6|many|.
CASSYSTGRSKAGANVLTF
TGTGCCAGCAGTTACTCGACGGGACGGAGCAAAGCTGGGGCCAACGTCCTGACTTTC
>TRBV19|TRBJ2-2|many|.
CASTNAGAAGELFF
TGTGCCAGTACCAATGCGGGTGCGGCCGGGGAGCTGTTTTTT
>TRBV12-5|TRBJ2-1|.|TRBD1
CASGPDLDRGLQFF
TGTGCTAGTGGCCCGGACCTGGACAGGGGCTTGCAGTTCTTC
>TRBV28|TRBJ2-7|few|.
CASSLGTSDEQYF
TGTGCCAGCAGTTTAGGGACCTCCGACGAGCAGTACTTC
>TRBV19|TRBJ2-5|few|TRBD1
CATRQGGQETQYF
TGTGCCACCCGACAGGGCGGACAAGAGACCCAGTACTTC
>TRBV9|TRBJ2-5|many|.
CASSAGRYQETQYF
TGTGCCAGCAGCGCCGGGCGGTACCAAGAGACCCAGTACTTC
>TRBV20-1|TRBJ2-1|few|.
CSARPGRSSYNEQFF
TGCAGTGCTAGACCGGGCCGGAGCTCCTACAATGAGCAGTTCTTC
>TRBV7-2|TRBJ2-7|many|.
CASSSYSGVYEQYF
TGTGCCAGCAGCTCCTATAGCGGAGTATACGAGCAGTACTTC
>TRBV10-3|TRBJ1-1|.|.
CAISESSGVTEAFF
TGTGCCATCAGTGAGTCATCAGGGGTCACTGAAGCTTTCTTT
>TRBV19|TRBJ2-2|many|.
CASSIIGRVSGELFF
TGTGCCAGTAGTATAATCGGGAGAGTATCCGGGGAGCTGTTTTTT
>TRBV14|TRBJ1-2|.|.
CASSQGPGQGYTF
TGTGCCAGCAGCCAAGGCCCCGGGCAGGGCTACACCTTC
>TRBV15|TRBJ2-5|few|.
CATSSQRTSETQYF
TGTGCCACCAGCAGCCAGCGTACCTCGGAGACCCAGTACTTC
>TRBV20-1|TRBJ1-2|.|.
CSARTPPQGASGYTF
TGCAGTGCTAGGACCCCCCCCCAAGGGGCGAGTGGCTACACCTTC
>TRBV7-4|TRBJ1-5|few|TRBD1
CASSSLNQGQNQPQHF
TGTGCCAGCAGCTCACTAAATCAGGGACAGAATCAGCCCCAGCATTTT
>TRBV7-8|TRBJ1-4|many|.
CASSLGWTETNEKLFF
TGTGCCAGCAGCTTAGGATGGACAGAAACTAATGAAAAACTGTTTTTT
>TRBV27|TRBJ1-2|many|TRBD1
CASRIYRDRINYGYTF
TGTGCCAGCAGAATTTACCGGGACAGGATAAACTATGGCTACACCTTC
>TRBV7-2|TRBJ2-7|many|TRBD2
CASSPGGGAAYEQYF
TGTGCCAGCAGCCCCGGCGGGGGGGCCGCCTACGAGCAGTACTTC
>TRBV7-2|TRBJ2-3|many|TRBD1
CASSNTGTGGTDTQYF
TGTGCCAGCAGCAATACCGGGACAGGGGGCACAGATACGCAGTATTTT
>TRBV7-2|TRBJ2-3|many|.
CASSLSGSPDTQYF
TGTGCCAGCAGCTTATCCGGGTCCCCAGATACGCAGTATTTT
>TRBV20-1|TRBJ2-3|once|.
CSASGFRADTQYF
TGCAGTGCTAGCGGCTTTCGGGCAGATACGCAGTATTTT